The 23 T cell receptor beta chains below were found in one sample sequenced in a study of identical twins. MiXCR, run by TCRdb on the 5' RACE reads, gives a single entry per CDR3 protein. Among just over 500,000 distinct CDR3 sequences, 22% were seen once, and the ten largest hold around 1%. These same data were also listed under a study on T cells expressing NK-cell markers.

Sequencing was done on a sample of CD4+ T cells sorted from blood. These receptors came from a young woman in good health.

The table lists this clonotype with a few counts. CDR3 bases: TGTGCCAGCAGCTTGTACGGGGTTTTGGGCTACACCTTC. It encodes CASSLYGVLGYTF. This sequence joins TRBV5-6 and TRBJ1-2; no definite D call. CDR3 length: 13 amino acids. Per the germline V gene, CDR1 is SGHDT and CDR2 is YYEEEE. The germline V and J ends were trimmed by 1 base and 8 bases, with 12 bases remaining between them.

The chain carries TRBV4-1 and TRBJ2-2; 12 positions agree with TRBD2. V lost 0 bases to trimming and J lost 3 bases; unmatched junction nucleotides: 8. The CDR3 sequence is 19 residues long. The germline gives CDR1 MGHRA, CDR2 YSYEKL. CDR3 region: CASSQDGYLAGGHTGELFF. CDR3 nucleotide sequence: TGCGCCAGCAGCCAAGATGGCTATCTAGCGGGGGGGCACACCGGGGAGCTGTTTTTT.

CDR3 sequence reads: CSASGQLADSTDTQYF. CDR3 coding DNA: TGCAGTGCTAGCGGGCAACTAGCGGATAGCACAGATACGCAGTATTTT. J is TRBJ2-3 and V is TRBV20-1, with 8 positions matching TRBD2. Germline V gene data show CDR1 as DFQATT and CDR2 as SNEGSKA (reference sequence). Trimming removed 3 bases from V and 0 bases from J; junction bases left unmatched: 8. The CDR3 covers 16 residues.

CDR3 DNA: TGTGCCAGCAGCGAGGGAGGGGGAGTAAGATACGAGCAGTACTTC. Protein product: CASSEGGGVRYEQYF. This chain joins TRBV28 and TRBJ2-7; tentatively, D is TRBD2 (7 bases). The CDR3 loop spans 15 amino acids. The V gene lost 6 bases and the J gene lost 4 bases, with 19 bases spanning the gap. The germline CDR1 and CDR2 sequences are MDHEN and SYDVKM.

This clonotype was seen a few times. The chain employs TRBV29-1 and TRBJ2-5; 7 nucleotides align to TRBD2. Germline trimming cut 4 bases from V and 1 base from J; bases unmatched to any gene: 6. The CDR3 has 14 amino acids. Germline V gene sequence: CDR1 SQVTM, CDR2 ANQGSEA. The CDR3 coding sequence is TGCAGCGTTGTAAGGGAGGGAGGCCAAGAGACCCAGTACTTC. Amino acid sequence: CSVVREGGQETQYF.

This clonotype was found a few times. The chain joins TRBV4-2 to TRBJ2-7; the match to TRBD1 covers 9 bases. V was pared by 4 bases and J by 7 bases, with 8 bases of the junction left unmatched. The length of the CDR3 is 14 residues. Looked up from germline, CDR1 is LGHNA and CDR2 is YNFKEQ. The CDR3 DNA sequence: TGTGCCAGCAGCCTGACAGGGGGGATCTGGGAGCAGTACTTC. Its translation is CASSLTGGIWEQYF.

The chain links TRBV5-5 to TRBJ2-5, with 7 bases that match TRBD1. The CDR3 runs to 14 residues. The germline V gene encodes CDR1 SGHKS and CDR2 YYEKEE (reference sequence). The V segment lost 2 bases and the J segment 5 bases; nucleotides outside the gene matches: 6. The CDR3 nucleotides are TGTGCCAGCAGCTTAAGACAGGGCAGGGAGACCCAGTACTTC. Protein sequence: CASSLRQGRETQYF.

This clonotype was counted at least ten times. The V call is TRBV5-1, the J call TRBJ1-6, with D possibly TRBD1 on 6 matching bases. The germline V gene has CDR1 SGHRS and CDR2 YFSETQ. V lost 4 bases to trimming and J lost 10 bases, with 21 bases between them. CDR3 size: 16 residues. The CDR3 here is CASSLFVQGNGSPLHF. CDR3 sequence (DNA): TGCGCCAGCAGCCTCTTCGTCCAGGGGAACGGCTCACCCCTCCACTTT.

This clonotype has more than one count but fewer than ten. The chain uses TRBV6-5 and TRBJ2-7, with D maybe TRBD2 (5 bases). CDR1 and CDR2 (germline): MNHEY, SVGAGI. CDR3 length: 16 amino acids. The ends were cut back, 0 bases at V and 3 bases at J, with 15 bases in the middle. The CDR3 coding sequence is TGTGCCAGCAGTTACTCGAATACGTGGAGCGGCTACGAGCAGTACTTC. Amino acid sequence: CASSYSNTWSGYEQYF.

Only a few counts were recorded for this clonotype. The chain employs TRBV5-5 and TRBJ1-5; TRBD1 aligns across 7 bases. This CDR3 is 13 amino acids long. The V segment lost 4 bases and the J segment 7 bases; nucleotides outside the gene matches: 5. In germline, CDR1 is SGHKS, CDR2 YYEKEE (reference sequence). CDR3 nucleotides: TGTGCCAGCAGCCCTGACAGGGCCCAGCCCCAGCATTTT. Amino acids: CASSPDRAQPQHF.

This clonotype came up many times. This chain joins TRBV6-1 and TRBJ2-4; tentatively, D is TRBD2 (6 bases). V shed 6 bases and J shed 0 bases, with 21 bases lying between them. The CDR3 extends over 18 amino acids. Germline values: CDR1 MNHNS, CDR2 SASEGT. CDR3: CASSSPSGRTRAKNIQYF. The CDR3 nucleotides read TGTGCCAGCAGCTCCCCCTCGGGGAGGACCCGAGCCAAAAACATTCAGTACTTC.

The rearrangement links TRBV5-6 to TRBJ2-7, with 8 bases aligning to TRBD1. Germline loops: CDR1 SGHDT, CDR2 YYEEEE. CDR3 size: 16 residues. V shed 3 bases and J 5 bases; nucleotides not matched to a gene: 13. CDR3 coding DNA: TGTGCCAGCAGCTCATTCGTCGACAGGGGTAGCAACGAGCAGTACTTC. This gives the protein CASSSFVDRGSNEQYF.

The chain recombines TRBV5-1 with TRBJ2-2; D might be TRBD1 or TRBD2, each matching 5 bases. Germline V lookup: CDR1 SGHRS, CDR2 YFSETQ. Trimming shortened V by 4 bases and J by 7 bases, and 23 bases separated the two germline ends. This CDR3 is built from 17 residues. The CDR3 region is CASSTRRDLLKLGELFF. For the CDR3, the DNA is TGCGCCAGCAGCACCCGCCGGGACCTACTTAAACTCGGGGAGCTGTTTTTT. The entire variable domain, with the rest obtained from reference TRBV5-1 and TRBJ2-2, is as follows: KAGVTQTPRYLIKTRGQQVTLSCSPISGHRSVSWYQQTPGQGLQFLFEYFSETQRNKGNFPGRFSGRQFSNSRSEMNVSTLELGDSALYLCASSTRRDLLKLGELFFGEGSRLTVL.

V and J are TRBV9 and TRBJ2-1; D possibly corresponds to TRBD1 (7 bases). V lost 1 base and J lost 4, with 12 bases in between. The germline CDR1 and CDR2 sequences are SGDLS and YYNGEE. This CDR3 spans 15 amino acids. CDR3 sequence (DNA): TGTGCCAGCAGCGTAACAGGGGAGGCGTACAATGAGCAGTTCTTC. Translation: CASSVTGEAYNEQFF.

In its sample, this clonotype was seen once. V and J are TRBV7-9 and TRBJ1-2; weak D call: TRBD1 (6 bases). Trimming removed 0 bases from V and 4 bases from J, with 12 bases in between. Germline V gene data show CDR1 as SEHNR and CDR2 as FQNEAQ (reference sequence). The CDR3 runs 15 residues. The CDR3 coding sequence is TGTGCCAGCAGCTTAGCCAGGGGCTCTAGCTATGGCTACACCTTC. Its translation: CASSLARGSSYGYTF.

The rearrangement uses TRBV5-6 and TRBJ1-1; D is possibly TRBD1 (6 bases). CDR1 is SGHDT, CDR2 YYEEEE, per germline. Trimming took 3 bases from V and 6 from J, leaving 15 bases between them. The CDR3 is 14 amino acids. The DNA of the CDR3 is TGTGCCAGCAGCTCTGTGACAGGCGGCGCTGAAGCTTTCTTT. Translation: CASSSVTGGAEAFF. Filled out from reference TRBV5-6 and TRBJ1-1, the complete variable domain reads DAGVTQSPTHLIKTRGQQVTLRCSPKSGHDTVSWYQQALGQGPQFIFQYYEEEERQRGNFPDRFSGHQFPNYSSELNVNALLLGDSALYLCASSSVTGGAEAFFGQGTRLTVV.

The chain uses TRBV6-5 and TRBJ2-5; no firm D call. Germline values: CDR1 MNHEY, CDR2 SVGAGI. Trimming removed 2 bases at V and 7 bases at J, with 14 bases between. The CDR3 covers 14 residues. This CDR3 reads CASSYVGAVATQYF. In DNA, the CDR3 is TGTGCCAGCAGTTACGTAGGCGCGGTCGCGACCCAGTACTTC.

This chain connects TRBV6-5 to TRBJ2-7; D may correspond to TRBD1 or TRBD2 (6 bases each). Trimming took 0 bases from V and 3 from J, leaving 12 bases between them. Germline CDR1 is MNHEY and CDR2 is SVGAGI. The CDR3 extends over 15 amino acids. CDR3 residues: CASSYSLGGGYEQYF. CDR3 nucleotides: TGTGCCAGCAGTTACTCGTTAGGAGGGGGCTACGAGCAGTACTTC.

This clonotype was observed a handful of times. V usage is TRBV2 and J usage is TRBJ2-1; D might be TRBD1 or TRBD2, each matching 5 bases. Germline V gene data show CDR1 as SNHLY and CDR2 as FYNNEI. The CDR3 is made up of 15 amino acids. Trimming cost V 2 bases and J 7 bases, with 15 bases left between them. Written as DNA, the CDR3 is TGTGCCAGCAGTGAACCCTCCGGGGCTTCAAATGAGCAGTTCTTC. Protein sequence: CASSEPSGASNEQFF.

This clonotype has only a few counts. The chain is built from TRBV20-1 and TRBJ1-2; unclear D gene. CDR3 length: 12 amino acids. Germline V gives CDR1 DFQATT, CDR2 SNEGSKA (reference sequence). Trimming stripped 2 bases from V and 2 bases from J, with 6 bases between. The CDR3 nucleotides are TGCAGTGCTAGATCGGCGAACTATGGCTACACCTTC. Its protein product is CSARSANYGYTF.

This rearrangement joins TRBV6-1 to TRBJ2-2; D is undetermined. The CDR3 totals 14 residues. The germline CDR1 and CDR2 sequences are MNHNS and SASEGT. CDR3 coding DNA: TGTGCAAGTTGTCTGGGGTACGGCACCGGGGAGCTGTTTTTT. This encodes CASCLGYGTGELFF.

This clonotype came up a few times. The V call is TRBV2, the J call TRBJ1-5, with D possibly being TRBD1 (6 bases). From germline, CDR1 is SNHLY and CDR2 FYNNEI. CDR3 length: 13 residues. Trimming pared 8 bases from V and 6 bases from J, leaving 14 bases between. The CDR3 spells CASDQGQGQPQHF. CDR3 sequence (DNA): TGTGCCAGCGACCAGGGGCAAGGTCAGCCCCAGCATTTT.

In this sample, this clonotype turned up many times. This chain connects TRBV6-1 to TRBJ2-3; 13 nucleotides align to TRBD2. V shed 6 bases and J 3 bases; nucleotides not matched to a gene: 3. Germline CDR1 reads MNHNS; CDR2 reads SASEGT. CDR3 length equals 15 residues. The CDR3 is CASRLAGGRTDTQYF. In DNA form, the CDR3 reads TGTGCCAGCAGACTAGCGGGAGGGAGGACAGATACGCAGTATTTT.